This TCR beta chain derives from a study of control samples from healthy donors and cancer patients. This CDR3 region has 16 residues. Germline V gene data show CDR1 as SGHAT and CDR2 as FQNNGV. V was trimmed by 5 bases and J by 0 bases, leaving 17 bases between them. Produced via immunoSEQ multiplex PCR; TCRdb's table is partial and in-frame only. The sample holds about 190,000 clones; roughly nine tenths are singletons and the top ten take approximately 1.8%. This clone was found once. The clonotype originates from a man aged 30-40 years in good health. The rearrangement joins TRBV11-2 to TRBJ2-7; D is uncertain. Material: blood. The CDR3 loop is CASSPHGIRVSYEQYF. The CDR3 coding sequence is TGTGCCAGCAGCCCCCATGGGATAAGGGTCTCCTACGAGCAGTACTTC.